A single sample gave rise to the 21 T cell receptor beta chains below, sequenced in a study of cytomegalovirus exposure and HLA in healthy donors. The PCR used 60 Vbeta and 13 Jbeta primers. Profiling relied on immunoSEQ multiplex PCR, and the TCRdb table lists in-frame clones only, not all of them. This sample has 150,000 to 200,000 clones, with approximately 70% found just once. Material: PBMCs. These receptors all stem from a woman in her twenties or thirties in good health and CMV-seronegative.

This clone was seen a few times. This chain links TRBV4-2 with TRBJ2-3, with 14 bases matching TRBD2. The length of the CDR3 is 16 residues. J lost 4 bases, V lost 1 base, and 1 base had no gene match. Germline V gene lookup returns CDR1 LGHNA and CDR2 YNFKEQ. CDR3 residues: CASSQATSGGADTQYF. CDR3 in DNA: TGTGCCAGCAGCCAAGCGACTAGCGGGGGGGCAGATACGCAGTATTTT.

The CDR3, as DNA: TGTGCCAGCAAAGGGACTCCAAGCACAGATACGCAGTATTTT. Protein product: CASKGTPSTDTQYF. The chain employs TRBV6-1 and TRBJ2-3; D possibly corresponds to TRBD2 (6 bases). Germline values: CDR1 MNHNS, CDR2 SASEGT. This CDR3 contains 14 residues. Between the trimmed V and J ends, which lost 7 bases and 0 bases, there was a span of 11 bases.

The genes are TRBV28 and TRBJ2-1; no clear D gene. V was clipped by 8 bases and J by 2 bases, with 10 bases between them. The germline V gene has CDR1 MDHEN and CDR2 SYDVKM. This CDR3 region has 13 residues. The CDR3 DNA is TGTGCCAGCGTTCGGTTAGCCTACAATGAGCAGTTCTTC. Protein sequence: CASVRLAYNEQFF.

This chain connects TRBV19 to TRBJ1-5; D is unclear. Trimming took 4 bases from V and 4 from J, leaving 8 bases between them. The CDR3 is 13 residues long. Germline V gene data show CDR1 as LNHDA and CDR2 as SQIVND (reference sequence). The CDR3 spells CASSNTINQPQHF. CDR3 DNA: TGTGCCAGTAGTAACACGATTAATCAGCCCCAGCATTTT.

V is TRBV7-2 and J is TRBJ1-6; 7 bases agree with TRBD1. Trimming took 1 base from V and 7 from J; bases not matched to a gene: 4. The CDR3 covers 15 residues. Germline V CDR1 and CDR2: SGHTA, FQGNSA. Written as DNA, the CDR3 is TGTGCCAGCAGCTTAGTCAGACAGGGAAATTCACCCCTCCACTTT. Its translation: CASSLVRQGNSPLHF.

The V call is TRBV19, the J call TRBJ2-5; 7 bases map to TRBD1. This CDR3 is 16 amino acids long. The germline V gene has CDR1 LNHDA and CDR2 SQIVND (reference sequence). J lost 3 bases, V lost 4 bases, and 11 bases had no gene match. The CDR3 loop reads CASSNPSWTGEETQYF. The CDR3 DNA sequence: TGTGCCAGTAGTAATCCCTCGTGGACAGGAGAAGAGACCCAGTACTTC. Looking up the rest from reference TRBV19 and TRBJ2-5 gives the full variable domain: DGGITQSPKYLFRKEGQNVTLSCEQNLNHDAMYWYRQDPGQGLRLIYYSQIVNDFQKGDIAEGYSVSREKKESFPLTVTSAQKNPTAFYLCASSNPSWTGEETQYFGPGTRLLVL.

V usage is TRBV7-2 and J usage is TRBJ1-3; maybe TRBD1 (5 bases). Germline V gene lookup returns CDR1 SGHTA and CDR2 FQGNSA. This CDR3 is built from 14 residues. V was shortened by 6 bases and J by 4 bases, with 13 bases between the two germline ends. The CDR3 region is CASRGGGAGNTIYF. CDR3 DNA sequence: TGTGCCAGCAGGGGGGGAGGGGCAGGAAACACCATATATTTT.

This chain connects TRBV25-1 to TRBJ1-5; 9 nucleotides align to TRBD1. This CDR3 contains 13 residues. Germline loops: CDR1 MGHDK, CDR2 SYGVNS. V was pared by 6 bases and J by 4 bases, with 1 base of the junction left unmatched. The DNA for the CDR3 is TGTGCCAGCAGGGGGACAGGGAATCAGCCCCAGCATTTT. Its protein is CASRGTGNQPQHF.

This clone was counted once. For the CDR3, the DNA is TGTGCCAGCAGCTGGGGGTGGGACAGTAGGTTGTACTTC. Amino acids: CASSWGWDSRLYF. The rearrangement joins TRBV5-4 to TRBJ2-7; the match to TRBD1 covers 7 bases. There are 13 residues in the CDR3. Germline values: CDR1 SGHNT, CDR2 YYREEE (reference sequence). V was clipped by 3 bases and J by 12 bases; unmatched bases: 12. Using reference TRBV5-4 and TRBJ2-7 for the parts outside the CDR3, the full variable domain is ETGVTQSPTHLIKTRGQQVTLRCSSQSGHNTVSWYQQALGQGPQFIFQYYREEENGRGNFPPRFSGLQFPNYSSELNVNALELDDSALYLCASSWGWDSRLYFGPGTRLTVT.

This rearrangement joins TRBV7-2 to TRBJ1-1; D ambiguous. Germline values: CDR1 SGHTA, CDR2 FQGNSA. This CDR3 has 15 residues. The germline V and J ends were trimmed by 1 base and 11 bases, with 20 bases remaining between them. In DNA form, the CDR3 reads TGTGCCAGCAGCTTAGAACTAGTAGGTGAGAGTCGGGCTTTCTTT. Translation: CASSLELVGESRAFF. Filled out from reference TRBV7-2 and TRBJ1-1, the complete variable domain reads GAGVSQSPSNKVTEKGKDVELRCDPISGHTALYWYRQSLGQGLEFLIYFQGNSAPDKSGLPSDRFSAERTGGSVSTLTIQRTQQEDSAVYLCASSLELVGESRAFFGQGTRLTVV.

The chain recombines TRBV5-1 with TRBJ2-1, with 10 bases that match TRBD1. The CDR3 length is 13 residues. J gave up 12 bases and V 7 bases, and 10 bases lay outside the gene matches. The germline gives CDR1 SGHRS, CDR2 YFSETQ. The CDR3 DNA reads TGCGCCAGCTCCGGGACAGGGGAGATAGGGCAGTTCTTC. Translated: CASSGTGEIGQFF. Full variable domain (rest looked up from reference TRBV5-1 and TRBJ2-1): KAGVTQTPRYLIKTRGQQVTLSCSPISGHRSVSWYQQTPGQGLQFLFEYFSETQRNKGNFPGRFSGRQFSNSRSEMNVSTLELGDSALYLCASSGTGEIGQFFGPGTRLTVL.

This sequence joins TRBV4-3 and TRBJ2-7, with 13 bases fitting TRBD2. The V gene end was trimmed by 2 bases and the J gene end by 4 bases; junction bases not matched to a gene: 11. Germline V gene lookup returns CDR1 LGHNA and CDR2 YSLEER. This CDR3 region has 18 residues. The CDR3 here is CASSQSPGLAGTRYEQYF. CDR3 sequence (DNA): TGCGCCAGCAGCCAATCCCCGGGACTAGCGGGAACCCGGTACGAGCAGTACTTC.

This clone was recorded at least ten times. The CDR3, as DNA: TGTGCCAGCAGCCCACGGCCGGCTTTGGAGGCTACCAGAGTCTATGGCTACACCTTC. Amino acid sequence: CASSPRPALEATRVYGYTF. The genes are TRBV5-5 and TRBJ1-2; D remains ambiguous. Germline CDR1 and CDR2: SGHKS and YYEKEE (reference sequence). The V and J ends lost 4 bases and 4 bases respectively, with 29 bases between them. This CDR3 has 19 residues.

The V gene is TRBV19, the J gene TRBJ2-5; 11 bases are shared with TRBD1. The CDR3 loop spans 15 amino acids. V was pared by 6 bases and J by 7 bases, with 10 bases of the junction left unmatched. Germline lookup yields CDR1 LNHDA and CDR2 SQIVND (reference sequence). The CDR3 nucleotides are TGTGCCAGTAGCCCACCCGGACAGGGGGCAGGGACCCAGTACTTC. Translating it yields CASSPPGQGAGTQYF.

The rearrangement uses TRBV5-6 and TRBJ2-3; D uncertain. This CDR3 is built from 14 residues. CDR1 is SGHDT, CDR2 YYEEEE, per germline. The V gene lost 0 bases and the J gene lost 5 bases, with 10 bases spanning the gap. CDR3 DNA: TGTGCCAGCAGCTTGGGGCGGTTCGGAGATACGCAGTATTTT. Encoded protein: CASSLGRFGDTQYF.

The V gene is TRBV4-3, the J gene TRBJ2-1; 10 bases are shared with TRBD2. V lost 0 bases and J lost 6; bases outside the gene matches: 8. The CDR3 is 17 residues long. CDR1 is LGHNA, CDR2 YSLEER, per germline. The DNA for the CDR3 is TGCGCCAGCAGCCAAGATTTGTCTAGCGGGAGTGGCAATGAGCAGTTCTTC. Its translation is CASSQDLSSGSGNEQFF.

This sequence joins TRBV30 and TRBJ2-3, with a weak D call TRBD2 (5 bases). V lost 3 bases and J 0 bases, leaving 16 bases between the germline ends. The germline V gene has CDR1 GTSNPN and CDR2 SVGIG (reference sequence). This CDR3 has 16 residues. CDR3 amino acids: CAWSPSPGGSTDTQYF. The CDR3 DNA reads TGTGCCTGGAGCCCCTCCCCGGGCGGGAGCACAGATACGCAGTATTTT.

The rearrangement joins TRBV28 to TRBJ2-3; 12 nucleotides line up with TRBD2. CDR1 is MDHEN, CDR2 SYDVKM, per germline. The trim removed 6 bases at V and 3 bases at J, leaving 4 bases unmatched. The CDR3 totals 15 residues. This CDR3 is CASSRGTSGTDTQYF. Written as DNA, the CDR3 is TGTGCCAGCAGCCGGGGGACTAGCGGGACAGATACGCAGTATTTT.

This clone was seen only once. CDR3 bases: TGTGCCAGCAGTAGACAGGATCCCCCTCTCTCTGGAAACACCATATATTTT. This sequence encodes CASSRQDPPLSGNTIYF. The chain joins TRBV2 to TRBJ1-3; maybe TRBD1 (6 bases). The CDR3 loop spans 17 amino acids. Between the trimmed V and J ends, which lost 5 bases and 0 bases, there was a span of 17 bases. Germline CDR1 SNHLY, CDR2 FYNNEI.

V usage is TRBV30 and J usage is TRBJ1-2; 11 nucleotides align to TRBD1. Germline lookup yields CDR1 GTSNPN and CDR2 SVGIG (reference sequence). J was trimmed by 2 bases and V by 4 bases; bases with no gene match: 3. This CDR3 has 14 amino acids. In DNA, the CDR3 is TGTGCCTGGACTAGGACAGGGGGCAACTATGGCTACACCTTC. Its translation is CAWTRTGGNYGYTF.

The rearrangement links TRBV7-9 to TRBJ2-7; 10 bases map to TRBD2. In germline, CDR1 is SEHNR, CDR2 FQNEAQ (reference sequence). This CDR3 is built from 15 residues. After removal of 5 bases from V and 7 bases from J, the junction contained 11 bases not matched to a gene. The CDR3 bases are TGTGCCAGCAGCACTCTAGCGGGGGTCCCCGGGGAGCAGTACTTC. Translation: CASSTLAGVPGEQYF. The variable domain in full, with the rest retrieved from reference TRBV7-9 and TRBJ2-7, is DTGVSQNPRHKITKRGQNVTFRCDPISEHNRLYWYRQTLGQGPEFLTYFQNEAQLEKSRLLSDRFSAERPKGSFSTLEIQRTEQGDSAMYLCASSTLAGVPGEQYFGPGTRLTVT.